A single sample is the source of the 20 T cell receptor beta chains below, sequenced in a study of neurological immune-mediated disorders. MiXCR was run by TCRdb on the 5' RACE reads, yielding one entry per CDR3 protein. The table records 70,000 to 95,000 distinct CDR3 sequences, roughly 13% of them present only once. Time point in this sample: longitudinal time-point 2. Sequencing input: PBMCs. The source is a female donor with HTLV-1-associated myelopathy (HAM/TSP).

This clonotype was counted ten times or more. The CDR3 DNA follows: TGTGCCAGCACCCGAAACAATGAGCAGTTCTTC. This translates into CASTRNNEQFF. V usage is TRBV12-3 or TRBV12-4 and J usage is TRBJ2-1, with D unresolved. The ends were cut back, 7 bases at V and 5 bases at J, with 6 bases in the middle. This CDR3 comprises 11 residues.

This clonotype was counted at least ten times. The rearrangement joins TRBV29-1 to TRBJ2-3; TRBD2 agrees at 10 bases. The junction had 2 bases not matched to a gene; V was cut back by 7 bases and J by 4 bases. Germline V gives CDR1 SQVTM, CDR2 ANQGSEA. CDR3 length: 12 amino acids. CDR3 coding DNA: TGCAGCGGGGGACTAGCGTCAGATACGCAGTATTTT. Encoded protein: CSGGLASDTQYF.

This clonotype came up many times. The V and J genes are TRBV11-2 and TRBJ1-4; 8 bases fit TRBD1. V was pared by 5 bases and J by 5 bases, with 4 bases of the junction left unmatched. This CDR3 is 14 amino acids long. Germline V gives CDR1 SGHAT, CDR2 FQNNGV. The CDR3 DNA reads TGTGCCAGCAGCCAGACAGGGGTCAATGAAAAACTGTTTTTT. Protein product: CASSQTGVNEKLFF.

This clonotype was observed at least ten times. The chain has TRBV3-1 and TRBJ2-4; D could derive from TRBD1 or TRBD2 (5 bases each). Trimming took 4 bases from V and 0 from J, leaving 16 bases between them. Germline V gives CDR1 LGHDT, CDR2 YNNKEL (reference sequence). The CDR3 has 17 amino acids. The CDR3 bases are TGTGCCAGCAGCCTCGCCGGGGACCGCCGAGCCAAAAACATTCAGTACTTC. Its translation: CASSLAGDRRAKNIQYF. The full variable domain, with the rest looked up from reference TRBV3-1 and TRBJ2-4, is DTAVSQTPKYLVTQMGNDKSIKCEQNLGHDTMYWYKQDSKKFLKIMFSYNNKELIINETVPNRFSPKSPDKAHLNLHINSLELGDSAVYFCASSLAGDRRAKNIQYFGAGTRLSVL.

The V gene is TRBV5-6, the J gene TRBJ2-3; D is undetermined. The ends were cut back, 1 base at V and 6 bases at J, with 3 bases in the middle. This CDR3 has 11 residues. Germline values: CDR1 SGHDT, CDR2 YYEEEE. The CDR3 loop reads CASSLIDTQYF. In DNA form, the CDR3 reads TGTGCCAGCAGCTTGATCGATACGCAGTATTTT.

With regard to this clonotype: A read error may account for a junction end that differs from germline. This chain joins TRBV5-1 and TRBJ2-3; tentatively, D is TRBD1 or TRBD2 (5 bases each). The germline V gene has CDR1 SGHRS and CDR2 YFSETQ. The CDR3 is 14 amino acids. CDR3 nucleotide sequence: TGTGCCAGCAGCTTTACGGGGCGGACAGATACGCAGTATTTT. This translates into CASSFTGRTDTQYF.

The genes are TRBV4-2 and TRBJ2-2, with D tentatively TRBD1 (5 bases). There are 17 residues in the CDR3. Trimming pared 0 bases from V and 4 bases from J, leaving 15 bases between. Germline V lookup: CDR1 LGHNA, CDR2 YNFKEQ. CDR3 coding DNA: TGTGCCAGCAGCCAAGATATAGGGGTGCTGGGCACCGGGGAGCTGTTTTTT. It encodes CASSQDIGVLGTGELFF.

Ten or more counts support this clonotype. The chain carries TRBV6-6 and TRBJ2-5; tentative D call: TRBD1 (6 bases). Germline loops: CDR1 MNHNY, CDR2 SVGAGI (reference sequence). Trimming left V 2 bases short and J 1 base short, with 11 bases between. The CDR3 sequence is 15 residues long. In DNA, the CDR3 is TGTGCCAGCAGTTACCCTCAGGGGTTCCAAGAGACCCAGTACTTC. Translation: CASSYPQGFQETQYF.

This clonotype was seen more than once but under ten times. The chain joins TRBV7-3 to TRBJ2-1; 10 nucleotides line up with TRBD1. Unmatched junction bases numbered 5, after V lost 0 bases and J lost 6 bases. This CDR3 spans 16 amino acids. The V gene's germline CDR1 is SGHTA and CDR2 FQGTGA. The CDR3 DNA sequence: TGTGCCAGCAGCTTAACTGGGACAGGGGCCCTCAATGAGCAGTTCTTC. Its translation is CASSLTGTGALNEQFF.

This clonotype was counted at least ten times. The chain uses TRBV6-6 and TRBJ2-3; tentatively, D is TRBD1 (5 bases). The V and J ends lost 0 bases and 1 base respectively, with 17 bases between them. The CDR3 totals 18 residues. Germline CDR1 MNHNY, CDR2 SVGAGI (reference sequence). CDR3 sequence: CASSYSLFREGGTDTQYF. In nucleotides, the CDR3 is TGTGCCAGCAGTTACTCCCTATTCAGGGAAGGGGGCACAGATACGCAGTATTTT.

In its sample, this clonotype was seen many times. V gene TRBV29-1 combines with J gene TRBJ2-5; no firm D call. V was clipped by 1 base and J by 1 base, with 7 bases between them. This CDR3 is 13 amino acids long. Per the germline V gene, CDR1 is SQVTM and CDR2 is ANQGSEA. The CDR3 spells CSVEGLIQETQYF. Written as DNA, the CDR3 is TGCAGCGTTGAAGGACTGATCCAAGAGACCCAGTACTTC.

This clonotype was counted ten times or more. The CDR3 spells CSAHRVYYGYTF. For the CDR3, the DNA is TGCAGTGCTCACAGGGTCTACTATGGCTACACCTTC. The gene calls are TRBV20-1 and TRBJ1-2; possibly TRBD1 for D (6 bases). The CDR3 totals 12 residues. Germline loops: CDR1 DFQATT, CDR2 SNEGSKA (reference sequence). Trimming took 5 bases from V and 3 from J, leaving 10 bases between them.

The CDR3 region has the DNA TGTGCCACCTCCCGGACAGGATCTGGGGCCAACGTCCTGACTTTC. Its protein product is CATSRTGSGANVLTF. The chain has TRBV2 and TRBJ2-6, with 7 bases matching TRBD1. This CDR3 region has 15 residues. J gave up 1 base and V 10 bases, and 7 bases lay outside the gene matches. Looked up from germline, CDR1 is SNHLY and CDR2 is FYNNEI.

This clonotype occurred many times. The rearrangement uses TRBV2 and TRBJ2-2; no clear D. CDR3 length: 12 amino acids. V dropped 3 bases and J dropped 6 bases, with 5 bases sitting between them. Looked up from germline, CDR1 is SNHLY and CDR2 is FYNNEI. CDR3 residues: CASSDRAGELFF. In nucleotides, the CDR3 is TGTGCCAGCAGTGATAGGGCCGGGGAGCTGTTTTTT. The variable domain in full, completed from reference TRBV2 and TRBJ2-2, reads EPEVTQTPSHQVTQMGQEVILRCVPISNHLYFYWYRQILGQKVEFLVSFYNNEISEKSEIFDDQFSVERPDGSNFTLKIRSTKLEDSAMYFCASSDRAGELFFGEGSRLTVL.

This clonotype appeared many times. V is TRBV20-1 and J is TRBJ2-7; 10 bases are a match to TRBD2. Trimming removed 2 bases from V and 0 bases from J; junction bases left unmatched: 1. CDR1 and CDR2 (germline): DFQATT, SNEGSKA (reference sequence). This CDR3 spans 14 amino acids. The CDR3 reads CSARKRGGSYEQYF. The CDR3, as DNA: TGCAGTGCTAGAAAGCGGGGGGGCTCCTACGAGCAGTACTTC.

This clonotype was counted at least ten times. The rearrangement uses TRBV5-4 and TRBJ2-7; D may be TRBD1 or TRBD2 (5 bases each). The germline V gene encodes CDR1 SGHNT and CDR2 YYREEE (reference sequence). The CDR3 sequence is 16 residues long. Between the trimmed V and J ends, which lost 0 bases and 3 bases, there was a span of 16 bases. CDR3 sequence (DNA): TGTGCCAGCAGCTTGGCAGGGACGGCTCGGGACTACGAGCAGTACTTC. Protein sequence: CASSLAGTARDYEQYF.

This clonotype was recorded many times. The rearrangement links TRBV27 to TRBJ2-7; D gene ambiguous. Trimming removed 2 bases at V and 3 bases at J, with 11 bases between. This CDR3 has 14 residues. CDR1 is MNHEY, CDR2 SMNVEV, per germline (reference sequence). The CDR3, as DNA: TGTGCCAGCAGTTTAAAGGTCAGCCGCTACGAGCAGTACTTC. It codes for CASSLKVSRYEQYF.

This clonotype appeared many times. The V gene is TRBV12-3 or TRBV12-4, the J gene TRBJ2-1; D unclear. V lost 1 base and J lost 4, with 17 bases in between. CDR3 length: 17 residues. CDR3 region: CASSLGLKTATYNEQFF. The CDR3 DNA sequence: TGTGCCAGCAGTTTAGGACTGAAAACCGCGACTTACAATGAGCAGTTCTTC.

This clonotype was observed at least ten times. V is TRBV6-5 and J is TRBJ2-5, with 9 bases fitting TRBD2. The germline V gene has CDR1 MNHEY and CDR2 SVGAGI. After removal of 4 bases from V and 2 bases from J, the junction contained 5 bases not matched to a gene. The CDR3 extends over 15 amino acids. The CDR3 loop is CASSSHTSGQETQYF. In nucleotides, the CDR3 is TGTGCCAGCAGTTCACACACTAGCGGGCAAGAGACCCAGTACTTC.

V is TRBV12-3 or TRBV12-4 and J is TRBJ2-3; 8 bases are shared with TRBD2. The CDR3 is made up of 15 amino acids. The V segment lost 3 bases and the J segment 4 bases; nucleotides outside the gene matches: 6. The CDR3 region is CASSFGGLAADTQYF. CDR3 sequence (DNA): TGTGCCAGCAGTTTTGGCGGACTAGCCGCAGATACGCAGTATTTT.